The 20 T cell receptor beta chains listed next were all sequenced from one sample in a study of Ad26.COV2.S vaccination and SARS-CoV-2 variants. Some clones are missing from TCRdb's copy, which holds only in-frame ones; the method was immunoSEQ multiplex PCR. The sample has roughly 150,000 clones; 70% to 90% are singletons. The source was peripheral blood, collected after recovery from COVID-19. The receptors here all came from a human donor who had recovered from COVID-19.

The V gene is TRBV28, the J gene TRBJ2-7; tentatively, D is TRBD1 or TRBD2 (6 bases each). There are 15 residues in the CDR3. V lost 5 bases, J lost 4 bases, and 18 bases lay in between. In germline, CDR1 is MDHEN, CDR2 SYDVKM. CDR3 in amino acids: CASSVLGQGRYEQYF. The DNA for the CDR3 is TGTGCCAGCAGTGTCTTGGGGCAGGGGAGGTACGAGCAGTACTTC.

This chain connects TRBV7-2 to TRBJ2-3; TRBD2 might be the D (6 bases). Per the germline V gene, CDR1 is SGHTA and CDR2 is FQGNSA. There are 16 residues in the CDR3. The ends were cut back, 0 bases at V and 2 bases at J, with 12 bases in the middle. The CDR3 sequence is CASSLAAGSLTDTQYF. In DNA, the CDR3 is TGTGCCAGCAGCTTAGCGGCCGGGAGCCTCACAGATACGCAGTATTTT.

The chain uses TRBV9 and TRBJ1-5; possible D gene TRBD1, 6 bases. CDR3 length equals 13 residues. Per germline, CDR1 SGDLS and CDR2 YYNGEE. V lost 4 bases and J 5 bases, leaving 10 bases between the germline ends. The CDR3 here is CASSPRGDQPQHF. The CDR3 nucleotides are TGTGCCAGCAGCCCCAGGGGAGATCAGCCCCAGCATTTT.

The chain has TRBV19 and TRBJ1-1; D unclear. The CDR3 totals 12 residues. Trimming left V 5 bases short and J 4 bases short, with 8 bases between. Germline loops: CDR1 LNHDA, CDR2 SQIVND (reference sequence). CDR3 protein: CASSLSPTEAFF. The CDR3 DNA sequence: TGTGCCAGTAGTCTCTCCCCCACTGAAGCTTTCTTT.

The chain employs TRBV3-1 (or the pseudogene TRBV3-2) and TRBJ2-3; 9 bases line up with TRBD2. The CDR3 covers 18 residues. V was pared by 5 bases and J by 0 bases, with 12 bases of the junction left unmatched. Per germline, CDR1 LGHDT and CDR2 YNNKEL (reference sequence). The CDR3: CASSKARGGSSSTDTQYF. CDR3 bases: TGTGCCAGCAGCAAGGCGCGGGGGGGGTCATCCAGCACAGATACGCAGTATTTT.

This clone showed up just a few times. The chain carries TRBV30 and TRBJ1-5; no clear D gene. Germline V gives CDR1 GTSNPN, CDR2 SVGIG (reference sequence). The CDR3 covers 13 residues. V lost 1 base, J lost 6 bases, and 10 bases lay in between. CDR3 in amino acids: CAWSAVSSQPQHF. The CDR3 region has the DNA TGTGCCTGGAGTGCCGTATCGTCTCAGCCCCAGCATTTT.

This clone was seen a few times. V gene TRBV7-8 combines with J gene TRBJ1-6, with D tentatively TRBD1 (5 bases). CDR1 is SGHVS and CDR2 is FQNEAQ in the germline V gene. V gave up 3 bases and J gave up 7 bases, with 10 bases separating them. The CDR3 runs to 14 residues. CDR3 protein: CASSLDGGNSPLHF. CDR3 sequence (DNA): TGTGCCAGCAGCTTGGACGGGGGAAATTCACCCCTCCACTTT.

This chain links TRBV14 with TRBJ2-1; 8 nucleotides agree with TRBD1. V lost 5 bases to trimming and J lost 2 bases; unmatched junction nucleotides: 8. The CDR3 extends over 16 amino acids. Germline-derived CDR1 and CDR2 are SGHDN and FVKESK. CDR3 region: CASSTETGVTYNEQFF. The CDR3 nucleotides are TGTGCCAGCAGCACTGAGACAGGGGTTACCTACAATGAGCAGTTCTTC.

The J gene is TRBJ2-7, the V gene TRBV20-1; TRBD1 matches 7 bases. This CDR3 region has 15 residues. V trimming: 3 bases; J trimming: 3 bases; junction bases outside the gene matches: 11. CDR1 and CDR2 (germline): DFQATT, SNEGSKA (reference sequence). For the CDR3, the DNA is TGCAGTGCTAGTCCCCGGACAGGCGGTGACTACGAGCAGTACTTC. It translates to CSASPRTGGDYEQYF.

This sequence joins TRBV4-3 and TRBJ1-2; D possibly corresponds to TRBD1 (5 bases). The CDR3 is 15 residues long. Germline V gene lookup returns CDR1 LGHNA and CDR2 YSLEER. Trimming left V 0 bases short and J 13 bases short, with 21 bases between. In DNA, the CDR3 is TGCGCCAGCAGCCAAGATCAGGGTATCCGGGTCCCCCCCACCTTC. Amino acid sequence: CASSQDQGIRVPPTF.

V usage is TRBV2 and J usage is TRBJ1-1, with a possible D match to TRBD1 (5 bases). This CDR3 contains 14 residues. The germline V gene encodes CDR1 SNHLY and CDR2 FYNNEI. With 2 bases removed from V and 0 bases from J, the gap between germline ends came to 7 bases. CDR3 protein: CASSEWGVNTEAFF. CDR3 coding DNA: TGTGCCAGCAGTGAATGGGGGGTGAACACTGAAGCTTTCTTT.

The chain joins TRBV30 to TRBJ1-6, with D perhaps TRBD1 (6 bases). The V gene's germline CDR1 is GTSNPN and CDR2 SVGIG (reference sequence). V shed 4 bases and J shed 7 bases, with 11 bases lying between them. The CDR3 consists of 13 residues. The CDR3 DNA is TGTGCCTGGACGGGACAAGCAAATTCACCCCTCCACTTT. It encodes CAWTGQANSPLHF. Drawing the rest from reference TRBV30 and TRBJ1-6, the complete variable domain is SQTIHQWPATLVQPVGSPLSLECTVEGTSNPNLYWYRQAAGRGLQLLFYSVGIGQISSEVPQNLSASRPQDRQFILSSKKLLLSDSGFYLCAWTGQANSPLHFGNGTRLTVT.

This chain connects TRBV2 to TRBJ2-1, with D perhaps matching TRBD2 (5 bases). The CDR3 extends over 15 amino acids. Per the germline V gene, CDR1 is SNHLY and CDR2 is FYNNEI. The germline V and J ends were trimmed by 9 bases and 5 bases, with 20 bases remaining between them. CDR3 bases: TGTGCCAGTCTCTTCGCGGGCGCCGCCAACAATGAGCAGTTCTTC. It codes for CASLFAGAANNEQFF.

This sequence joins TRBV6-2 or TRBV6-3 and TRBJ2-6; no definite D call. The CDR3 totals 14 residues. V was pared by 5 bases and J by 2 bases, with 7 bases between. Germline-derived CDR1 and CDR2 are MNHEY and SVGEGT. For the CDR3, the DNA is TGTGCCAGCAGTAATTATACTGGGGCCAACGTCCTGACTTTC. Its protein product is CASSNYTGANVLTF.

The V call is TRBV11-2, the J call TRBJ1-1; D remains ambiguous. Trimming pared 3 bases from V and 3 bases from J, leaving 8 bases between. The CDR3 spans 13 residues. Germline V gene lookup returns CDR1 SGHAT and CDR2 FQNNGV. CDR3 amino acids: CASSFGLYTEAFF. In DNA form, the CDR3 reads TGTGCCAGCAGCTTCGGGCTCTACACTGAAGCTTTCTTT.

The J gene is TRBJ2-3, the V gene TRBV11-3; D unclear. The V and J ends lost 5 bases and 0 bases respectively, with 3 bases between them. The CDR3 consists of 12 residues. Per germline, CDR1 SGHNT and CDR2 YENEEA. CDR3 bases: TGTGCCAGCAGCCGTAGCACAGATACGCAGTATTTT. This sequence encodes CASSRSTDTQYF.

This sequence joins TRBV18 and TRBJ1-5; D not resolved. CDR1 KGHSH and CDR2 LQKENI come from the germline V gene. This CDR3 contains 16 residues. The V gene lost 3 bases and the J gene lost 4 bases, with 16 bases spanning the gap. DNA for the CDR3: TGTGCCAGCTCACCCACCGCCCTCAATAATAATCAGCCCCAGCATTTT. Protein sequence: CASSPTALNNNQPQHF.

The chain recombines TRBV7-9 with TRBJ1-4; D is possibly TRBD1 (5 bases). Per germline, CDR1 SEHNR and CDR2 FQNEAQ (reference sequence). The CDR3 covers 15 residues. V was trimmed by 1 base and J by 8 bases, leaving 14 bases between them. The CDR3, as DNA: TGTGCCAGCAGCTTAGTCCAGGGAGCGGGCGAAAAACTGTTTTTT. This codes for CASSLVQGAGEKLFF.

This clone was picked up a small number of times. This sequence joins TRBV27 and TRBJ1-6, with D possibly being TRBD1 (6 bases). Germline-derived CDR1 and CDR2 are MNHEY and SMNVEV (reference sequence). The CDR3 loop spans 14 amino acids. V was shortened by 6 bases and J by 9 bases, with 15 bases between the two germline ends. The CDR3 is CASRRGLWGSPLHF. The CDR3, as DNA: TGTGCCAGCAGAAGGGGGTTATGGGGTTCACCCCTCCACTTT.

The chain couples TRBV5-1 to TRBJ2-1; D not resolved. Per the germline V gene, CDR1 is SGHRS and CDR2 is YFSETQ. The V and J ends lost 2 bases and 4 bases respectively, with 13 bases between them. The CDR3 loop spans 15 amino acids. The CDR3 here is CASSFSAPRYNEQFF. The CDR3, as DNA: TGCGCCAGCAGCTTCAGCGCTCCGAGATACAATGAGCAGTTCTTC.